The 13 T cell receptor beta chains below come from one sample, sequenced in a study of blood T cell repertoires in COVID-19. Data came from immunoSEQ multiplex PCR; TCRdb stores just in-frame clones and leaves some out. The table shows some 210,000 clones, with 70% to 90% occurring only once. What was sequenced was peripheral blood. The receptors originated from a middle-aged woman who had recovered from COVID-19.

The DNA of the CDR3 is TGTGCCAGCAGTACAGGACAGGGATGGAACTATGGCTACACCTTC. Translated: CASSTGQGWNYGYTF. The chain uses TRBV6-5 and TRBJ1-2, with 8 positions matching TRBD1. The trim removed 5 bases at V and 2 bases at J, leaving 7 bases unmatched. The CDR3 runs 15 residues. The germline V gene has CDR1 MNHEY and CDR2 SVGAGI.

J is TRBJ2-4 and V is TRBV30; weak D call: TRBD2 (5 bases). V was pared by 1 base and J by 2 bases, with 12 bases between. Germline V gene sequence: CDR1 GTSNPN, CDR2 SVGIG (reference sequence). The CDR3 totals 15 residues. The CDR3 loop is CAWSGPGVTKNIQYF. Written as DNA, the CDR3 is TGTGCCTGGAGTGGCCCCGGGGTGACCAAAAACATTCAGTACTTC.

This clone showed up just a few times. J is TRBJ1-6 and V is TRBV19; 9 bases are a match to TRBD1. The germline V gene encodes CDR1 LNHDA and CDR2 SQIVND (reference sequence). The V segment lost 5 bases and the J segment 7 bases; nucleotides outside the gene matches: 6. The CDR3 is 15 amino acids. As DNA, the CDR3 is TGTGCCAGTAGTTGGACAGGGGAAATGAATTCACCCCTCCACTTT. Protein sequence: CASSWTGEMNSPLHF.

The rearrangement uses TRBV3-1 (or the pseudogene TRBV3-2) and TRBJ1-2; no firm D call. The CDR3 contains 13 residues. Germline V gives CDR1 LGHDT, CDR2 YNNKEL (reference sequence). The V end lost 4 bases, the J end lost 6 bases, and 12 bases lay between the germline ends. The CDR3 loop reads CASSLALSDGYTF. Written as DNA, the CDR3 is TGTGCCAGCAGCCTGGCTCTTTCTGATGGCTACACCTTC.

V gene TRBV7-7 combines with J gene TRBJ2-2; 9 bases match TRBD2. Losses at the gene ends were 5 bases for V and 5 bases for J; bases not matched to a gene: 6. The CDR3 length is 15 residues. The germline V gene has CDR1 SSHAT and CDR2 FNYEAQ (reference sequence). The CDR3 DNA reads TGTGCCAGCAGCCCCAGCGGGGGGCGGACCGGGGAGCTGTTTTTT. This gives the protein CASSPSGGRTGELFF.

This chain's CDR3 is CASSLDIRDSDYGYTF. CDR3 DNA: TGTGCCAGCAGCCTGGACATTCGCGACAGTGACTATGGCTACACCTTC. V and J are TRBV7-2 and TRBJ1-2; a weak D match, TRBD1 (5 bases). Per germline, CDR1 SGHTA and CDR2 FQGNSA. The CDR3 loop spans 16 amino acids. Trimming took 5 bases from V and 3 from J, leaving 19 bases between them.

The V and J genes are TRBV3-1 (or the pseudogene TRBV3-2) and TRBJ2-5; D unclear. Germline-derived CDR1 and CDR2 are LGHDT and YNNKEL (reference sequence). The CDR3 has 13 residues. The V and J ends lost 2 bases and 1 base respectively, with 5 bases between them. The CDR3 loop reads CASSQSVQETQYF. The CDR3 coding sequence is TGTGCCAGCAGCCAATCAGTCCAAGAGACCCAGTACTTC.

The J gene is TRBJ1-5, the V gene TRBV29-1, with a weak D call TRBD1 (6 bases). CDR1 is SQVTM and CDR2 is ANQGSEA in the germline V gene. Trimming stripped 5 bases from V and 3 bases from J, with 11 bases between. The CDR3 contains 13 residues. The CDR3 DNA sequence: TGCAGCGTTACACAGGGAGTCAATCAGCCCCAGCATTTT. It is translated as CSVTQGVNQPQHF.

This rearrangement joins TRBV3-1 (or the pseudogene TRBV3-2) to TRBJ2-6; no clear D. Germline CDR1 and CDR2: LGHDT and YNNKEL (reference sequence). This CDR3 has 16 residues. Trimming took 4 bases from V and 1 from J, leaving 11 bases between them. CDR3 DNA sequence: TGTGCCAGCAGCCCTCAGGTAGAGTCTGGGGCCAACGTCCTGACTTTC. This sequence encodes CASSPQVESGANVLTF.

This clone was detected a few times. CDR3 sequence reads: CEIAGVSYSGANVLTF. The CDR3 DNA follows: TGTGAAATAGCGGGAGTAAGCTACTCTGGGGCCAACGTCCTGACTTTC. This chain uses TRBV28 with TRBJ2-6; 9 bases line up with TRBD2. The germline gives CDR1 MDHEN, CDR2 SYDVKM. The CDR3 runs 16 residues. The full variable domain, its missing parts supplied by reference TRBV28 and TRBJ2-6, is DVKVTQSSRYLVKRTGEKVFLECVQDMDHENMFWYRQDPGLGLRLIYFSYDVKMKEKGDIPEGYSVSREKKERFSLILESASTNQTSMYLCEIAGVSYSGANVLTFGAGSRLTVL.

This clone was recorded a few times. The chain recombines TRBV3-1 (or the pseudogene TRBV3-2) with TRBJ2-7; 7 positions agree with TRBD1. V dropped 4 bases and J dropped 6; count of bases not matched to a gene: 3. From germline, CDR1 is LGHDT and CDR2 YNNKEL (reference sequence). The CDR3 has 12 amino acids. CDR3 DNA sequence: TGTGCCAGCAGCCGACAGGGCCCCGAGCAGTACTTC. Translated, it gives CASSRQGPEQYF.

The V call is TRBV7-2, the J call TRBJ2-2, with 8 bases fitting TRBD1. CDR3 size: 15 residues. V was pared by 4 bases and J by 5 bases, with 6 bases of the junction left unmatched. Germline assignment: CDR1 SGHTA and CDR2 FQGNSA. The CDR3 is CASSSPTGETGELFF. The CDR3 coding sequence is TGTGCCAGCAGCTCCCCGACAGGGGAAACCGGGGAGCTGTTTTTT.

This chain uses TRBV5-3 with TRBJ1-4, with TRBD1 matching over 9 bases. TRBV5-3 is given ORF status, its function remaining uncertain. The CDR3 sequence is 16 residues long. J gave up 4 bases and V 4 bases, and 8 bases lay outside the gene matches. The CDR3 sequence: CARSQTGTGINEKLFF. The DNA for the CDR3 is TGTGCCAGAAGCCAAACAGGGACAGGGATTAATGAAAAACTGTTTTTT.